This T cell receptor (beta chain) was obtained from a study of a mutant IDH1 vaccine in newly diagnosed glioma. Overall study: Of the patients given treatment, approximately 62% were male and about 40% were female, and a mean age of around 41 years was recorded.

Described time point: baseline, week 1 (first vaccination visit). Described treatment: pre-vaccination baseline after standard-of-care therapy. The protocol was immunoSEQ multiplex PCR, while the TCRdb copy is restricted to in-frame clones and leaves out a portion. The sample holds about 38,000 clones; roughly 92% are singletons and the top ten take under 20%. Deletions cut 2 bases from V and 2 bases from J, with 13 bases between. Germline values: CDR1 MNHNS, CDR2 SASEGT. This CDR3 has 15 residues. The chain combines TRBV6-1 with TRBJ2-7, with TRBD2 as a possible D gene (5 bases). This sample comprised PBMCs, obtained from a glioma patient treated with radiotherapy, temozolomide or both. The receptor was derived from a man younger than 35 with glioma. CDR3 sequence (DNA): TGTGCCAGCAGTGAATATGCAGGAGGTCCCTACGAGCAGTACTTC. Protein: CASSEYAGGPYEQYF.